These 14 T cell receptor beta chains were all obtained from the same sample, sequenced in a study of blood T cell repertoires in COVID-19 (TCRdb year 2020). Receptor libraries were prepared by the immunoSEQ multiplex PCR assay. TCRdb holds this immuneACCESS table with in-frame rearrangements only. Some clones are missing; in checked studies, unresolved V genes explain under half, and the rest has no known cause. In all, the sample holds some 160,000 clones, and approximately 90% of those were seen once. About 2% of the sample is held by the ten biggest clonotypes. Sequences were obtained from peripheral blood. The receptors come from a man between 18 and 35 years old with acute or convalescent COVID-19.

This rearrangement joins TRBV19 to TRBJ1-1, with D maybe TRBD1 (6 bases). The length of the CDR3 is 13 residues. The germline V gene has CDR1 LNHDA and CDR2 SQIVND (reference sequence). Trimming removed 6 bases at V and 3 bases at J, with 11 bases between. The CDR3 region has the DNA TGTGCCAGTAGATGGGGGCCGGACACTGAAGCTTTCTTT. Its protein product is CASRWGPDTEAFF. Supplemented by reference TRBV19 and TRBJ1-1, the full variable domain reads DGGITQSPKYLFRKEGQNVTLSCEQNLNHDAMYWYRQDPGQGLRLIYYSQIVNDFQKGDIAEGYSVSREKKESFPLTVTSAQKNPTAFYLCASRWGPDTEAFFGQGTRLTVV.

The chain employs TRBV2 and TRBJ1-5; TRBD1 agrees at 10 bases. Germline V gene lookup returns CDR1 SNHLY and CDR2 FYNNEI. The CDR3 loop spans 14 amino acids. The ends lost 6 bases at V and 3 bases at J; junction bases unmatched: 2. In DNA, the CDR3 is TGTGCCAGCAGGGGGACAGGGGACAATCAGCCCCAGCATTTT. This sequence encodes CASRGTGDNQPQHF.

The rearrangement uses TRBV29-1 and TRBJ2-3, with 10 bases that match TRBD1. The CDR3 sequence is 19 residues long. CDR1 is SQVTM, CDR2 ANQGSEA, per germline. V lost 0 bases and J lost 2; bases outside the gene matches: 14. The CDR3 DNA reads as TGCAGCGTTGAAGAGATCGGGGGGACAGGGGTAAGGTACACAGATACGCAGTATTTT. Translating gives CSVEEIGGTGVRYTDTQYF.

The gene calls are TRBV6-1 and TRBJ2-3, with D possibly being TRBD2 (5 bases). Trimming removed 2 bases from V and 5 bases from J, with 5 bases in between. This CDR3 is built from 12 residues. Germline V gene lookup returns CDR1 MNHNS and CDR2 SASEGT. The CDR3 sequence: CASSERGDTQYF. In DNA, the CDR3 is TGTGCCAGCAGTGAACGGGGAGATACGCAGTATTTT.

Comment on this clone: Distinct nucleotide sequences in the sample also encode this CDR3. CDR3: CASSYRGRNTEAFF. CDR3 in DNA: TGTGCCAGCAGTTACAGGGGAAGGAACACTGAAGCTTTCTTT. This sequence joins TRBV6-5 and TRBJ1-1; maybe TRBD1 (5 bases). The V end lost 2 bases, the J end lost 1 base, and 8 bases lay between the germline ends. This CDR3 spans 14 amino acids. Germline CDR1 and CDR2: MNHEY and SVGAGI.

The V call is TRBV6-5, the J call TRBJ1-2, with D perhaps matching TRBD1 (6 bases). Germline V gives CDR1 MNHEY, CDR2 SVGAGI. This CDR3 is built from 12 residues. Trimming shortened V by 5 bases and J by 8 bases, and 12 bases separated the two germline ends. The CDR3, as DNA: TGTGCCAGCAGTATGGGGGCGATAGGCTACACCTTC. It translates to CASSMGAIGYTF.

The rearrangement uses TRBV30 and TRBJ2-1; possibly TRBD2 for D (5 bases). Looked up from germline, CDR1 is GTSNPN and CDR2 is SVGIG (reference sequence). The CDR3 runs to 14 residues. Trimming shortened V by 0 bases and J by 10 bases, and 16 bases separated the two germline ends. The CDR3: CAWSVDGEPSEQFF. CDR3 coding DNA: TGTGCCTGGAGTGTAGATGGGGAGCCCAGCGAGCAGTTCTTC.

CDR3 sequence reads: CASSLVQIPYEQYF. The CDR3 DNA is TGTGCCAGCAGCTTAGTCCAGATACCATACGAGCAGTACTTC. The J gene is TRBJ2-7, the V gene TRBV7-9, with D unclear. The CDR3 consists of 14 residues. Trimming took 1 base from V and 4 from J, leaving 11 bases between them. The germline V gene encodes CDR1 SEHNR and CDR2 FQNEAQ (reference sequence).

The CDR3 coding sequence is TGTGCCAGCAGCTTTTCCCCAGGGTCGTACGGAAACACCATATATTTT. It translates to CASSFSPGSYGNTIYF. This chain uses TRBV7-9 with TRBJ1-3; maybe TRBD1 (5 bases). V lost 3 bases to trimming and J lost 4 bases, with 16 bases between them. Per germline, CDR1 SEHNR and CDR2 FQNEAQ (reference sequence). This CDR3 has 16 residues.

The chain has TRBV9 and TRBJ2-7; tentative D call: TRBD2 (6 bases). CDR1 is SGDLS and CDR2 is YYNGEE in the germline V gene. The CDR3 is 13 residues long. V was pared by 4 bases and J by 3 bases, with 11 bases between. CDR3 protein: CASSPGTFYEQYF. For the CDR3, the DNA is TGTGCCAGCAGCCCCGGGACTTTCTACGAGCAGTACTTC.

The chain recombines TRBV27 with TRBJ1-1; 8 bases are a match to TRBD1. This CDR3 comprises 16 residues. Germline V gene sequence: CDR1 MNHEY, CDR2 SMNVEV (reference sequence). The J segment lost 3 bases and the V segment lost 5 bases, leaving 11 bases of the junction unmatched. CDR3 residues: CASSPVPDRVYTEAFF. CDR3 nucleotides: TGTGCCAGCAGTCCTGTCCCGGACAGGGTGTACACTGAAGCTTTCTTT.

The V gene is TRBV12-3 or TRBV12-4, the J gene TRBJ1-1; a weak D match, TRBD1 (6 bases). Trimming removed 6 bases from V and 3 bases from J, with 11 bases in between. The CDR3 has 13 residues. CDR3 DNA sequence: TGTGCCAGCAGACAGGGCGCCTACACTGAAGCTTTCTTT. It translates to CASRQGAYTEAFF.

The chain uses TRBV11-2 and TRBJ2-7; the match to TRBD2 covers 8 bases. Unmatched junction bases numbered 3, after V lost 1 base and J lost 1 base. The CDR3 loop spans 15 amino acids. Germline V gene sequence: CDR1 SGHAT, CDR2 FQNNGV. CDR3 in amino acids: CASSLGQRGSYEQYF. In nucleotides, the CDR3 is TGTGCCAGCAGCTTAGGCCAGCGGGGGTCCTACGAGCAGTACTTC.

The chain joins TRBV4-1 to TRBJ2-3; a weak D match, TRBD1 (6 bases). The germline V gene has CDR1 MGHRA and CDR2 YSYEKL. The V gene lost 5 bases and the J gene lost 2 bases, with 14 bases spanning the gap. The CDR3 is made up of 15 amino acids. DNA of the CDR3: TGCGCCAGCAGCGGGGGCGGACATTTCACAGATACGCAGTATTTT. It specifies CASSGGGHFTDTQYF.